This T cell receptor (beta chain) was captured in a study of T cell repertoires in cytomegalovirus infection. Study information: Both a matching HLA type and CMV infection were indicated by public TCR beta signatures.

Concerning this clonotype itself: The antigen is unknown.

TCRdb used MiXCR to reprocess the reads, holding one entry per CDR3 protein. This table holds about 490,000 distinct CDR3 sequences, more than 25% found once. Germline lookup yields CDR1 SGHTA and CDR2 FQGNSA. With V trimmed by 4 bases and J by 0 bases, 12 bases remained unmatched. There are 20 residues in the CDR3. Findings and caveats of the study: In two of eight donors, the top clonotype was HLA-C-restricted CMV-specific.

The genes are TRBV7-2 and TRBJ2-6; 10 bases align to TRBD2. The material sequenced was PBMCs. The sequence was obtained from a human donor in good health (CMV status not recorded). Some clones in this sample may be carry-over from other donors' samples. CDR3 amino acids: CASSSRLAGVTISGANVLTF. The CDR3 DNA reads TGTGCCAGCAGCTCTCGACTAGCGGGCGTAACCATCTCTGGGGCCAACGTCCTGACTTTC.